These 29 T cell receptor beta chains share one sample of origin, sequenced in a study of cytomegalovirus exposure and HLA in healthy donors (dated by TCRdb to about 2017). The library was obtained by the immunoSEQ multiplex PCR assay. For the multiplex PCR, a mixture combining 60 forward primers for TCR Vbeta segments and 13 reverse primers for TCR Jbeta segments was used. This immuneACCESS table, as held by TCRdb, lists in-frame sequences with V and J called but not all clones. Of the missing ones, under half trace to an unresolved V gene in checked studies; the others have no known cause. The sample table holds about 200,000 clones, of which approximately 70% were seen once. Less than 3% of the sample is taken by the ten largest. The sequenced material came from PBMCs. The source is a middle-aged man in good health and CMV-seropositive.

The chain uses TRBV2 and TRBJ1-2; weak D call: TRBD1 (5 bases). Germline CDR1 and CDR2: SNHLY and FYNNEI. V dropped 6 bases and J dropped 0 bases, with 14 bases sitting between them. This CDR3 contains 15 residues. The CDR3 DNA sequence: TGTGCCAGCAGATTGCAGGGCTCCGCTAACTATGGCTACACCTTC. Translated, it gives CASRLQGSANYGYTF.

This sequence joins TRBV7-2 and TRBJ2-7, with D possibly being TRBD2 (6 bases). V lost 5 bases and J 3 bases, leaving 11 bases between the germline ends. The CDR3 spans 13 residues. CDR1 SGHTA and CDR2 FQGNSA come from the germline V gene. The CDR3 nucleotides read TGTGCCAGCAGCCGGCGCGGGATCTACGAGCAGTACTTC. It is translated as CASSRRGIYEQYF. The entire variable domain, with the rest obtained from reference TRBV7-2 and TRBJ2-7, is as follows: GAGVSQSPSNKVTEKGKDVELRCDPISGHTALYWYRQSLGQGLEFLIYFQGNSAPDKSGLPSDRFSAERTGGSVSTLTIQRTQQEDSAVYLCASSRRGIYEQYFGPGTRLTVT.

The count of this clone is one. This sequence joins TRBV5-4 and TRBJ2-7; D is possibly TRBD2 (5 bases). CDR1 SGHNT and CDR2 YYREEE come from the germline V gene (reference sequence). The CDR3 is 13 residues long. The ends were cut back, 4 bases at V and 3 bases at J, with 11 bases in the middle. The CDR3 DNA sequence: TGTGCCAGCAGCGAAATCGGGGACTACGAGCAGTACTTC. It translates to CASSEIGDYEQYF.

V usage is TRBV6-5 and J usage is TRBJ1-3; D ambiguous. The CDR3 spans 15 residues. V was clipped by 0 bases and J by 0 bases, with 6 bases between them. The V gene's germline CDR1 is MNHEY and CDR2 SVGAGI. CDR3 DNA sequence: TGTGCCAGCAGTTACTCGGTGGCCTCTGGAAACACCATATATTTT. Protein product: CASSYSVASGNTIYF.

This chain joins TRBV9 and TRBJ2-1, with a tentative D call TRBD1 (6 bases). The CDR3 length is 15 residues. CDR1 is SGDLS and CDR2 is YYNGEE in the germline V gene. The V and J ends lost 0 bases and 6 bases respectively, with 13 bases between them. Written as DNA, the CDR3 is TGTGCCAGCAGCGTAGGGGGGCGTGGGGTCAATGAGCAGTTCTTC. Translating it yields CASSVGGRGVNEQFF.

CDR3 amino acids: CASSQVAGGLAQETQYF. The CDR3 DNA sequence: TGTGCCAGCAGCCAAGTAGCGGGGGGCCTCGCCCAAGAGACCCAGTACTTC. This chain links TRBV4-2 with TRBJ2-5; 10 bases are shared with TRBD2. Germline CDR1 is LGHNA and CDR2 is YNFKEQ. This CDR3 comprises 17 residues. V lost 1 base and J lost 1; bases outside the gene matches: 6.

The rearrangement joins TRBV7-3 to TRBJ2-2; 10 bases line up with TRBD1. This CDR3 has 15 residues. Per germline, CDR1 SGHTA and CDR2 FQGTGA. The ends lost 0 bases at V and 5 bases at J; junction bases unmatched: 0. CDR3 residues: CASSLTDRGTGELFF. The CDR3 DNA sequence: TGTGCCAGCAGCTTAACGGACAGGGGGACCGGGGAGCTGTTTTTT.

This clone was counted once. The V and J genes are TRBV7-2 and TRBJ1-1; D might be TRBD1 (5 bases). From germline, CDR1 is SGHTA and CDR2 FQGNSA. V lost 4 bases and J lost 5, with 11 bases in between. The CDR3 length is 13 residues. CDR3 nucleotide sequence: TGTGCCAGCAGCTCCAGGGATAGGACTGAAGCTTTCTTT. Amino acids: CASSSRDRTEAFF.

This clone was counted between two and nine times. The chain has TRBV20-1 and TRBJ2-7; TRBD1 aligns across 7 bases. There are 11 residues in the CDR3. Germline-derived CDR1 and CDR2 are DFQATT and SNEGSKA (reference sequence). Trimming removed 8 bases from V and 6 bases from J; junction bases left unmatched: 7. The CDR3 DNA reads TGCAGTTCGAAAACAGGGGTCGAGCAGTACTTC. It specifies CSSKTGVEQYF.

The chain recombines TRBV29-1 with TRBJ2-7, with 10 bases identical to TRBD2. The germline gives CDR1 SQVTM, CDR2 ANQGSEA. Unmatched junction bases numbered 0, after V lost 4 bases and J lost 0 bases. The CDR3 consists of 13 residues. CDR3: CSVGTSGSYEQYF. CDR3 in DNA: TGCAGCGTTGGGACTAGCGGCTCCTACGAGCAGTACTTC.

This chain joins TRBV7-8 and TRBJ2-2; TRBD2 aligns across 13 bases. The CDR3 sequence is 17 residues long. The germline V gene encodes CDR1 SGHVS and CDR2 FQNEAQ. Losses at the gene ends were 8 bases for V and 4 bases for J; bases not matched to a gene: 10. The CDR3 spells CASVRLAGGFSTGELFF. The CDR3 nucleotides are TGTGCCAGCGTTCGACTAGCGGGGGGTTTTTCCACCGGGGAGCTGTTTTTT.

This sequence joins TRBV7-2 and TRBJ2-5; a possible D gene is TRBD2 (7 bases). CDR3 length equals 15 residues. Germline CDR1 and CDR2: SGHTA and FQGNSA. With 2 bases removed from V and 5 bases from J, the gap between germline ends came to 15 bases. The CDR3 coding sequence is TGTGCCAGCAGCTTAAATGGGGGGGCCGCGGAGACCCAGTACTTC. Protein: CASSLNGGAAETQYF.

V and J are TRBV5-1 and TRBJ2-1, with 9 bases fitting TRBD2. The CDR3 sequence is 15 residues long. V dropped 0 bases and J dropped 10; count of bases not matched to a gene: 8. Per the germline V gene, CDR1 is SGHRS and CDR2 is YFSETQ. CDR3 protein: CASSLVRGGAGEQFF. CDR3 sequence (DNA): TGCGCCAGCAGCTTGGTCCGCGGGGGGGCCGGCGAGCAGTTCTTC. The complete variable domain, with remaining parts taken from reference TRBV5-1 and TRBJ2-1, reads KAGVTQTPRYLIKTRGQQVTLSCSPISGHRSVSWYQQTPGQGLQFLFEYFSETQRNKGNFPGRFSGRQFSNSRSEMNVSTLELGDSALYLCASSLVRGGAGEQFFGPGTRLTVL.

This clone was counted a few times. This chain uses TRBV2 with TRBJ2-7; 8 nucleotides line up with TRBD1. With V trimmed by 4 bases and J by 5 bases, 7 bases remained unmatched. Germline V lookup: CDR1 SNHLY, CDR2 FYNNEI. The CDR3 length is 14 residues. CDR3 region: CASSAPGQGDEQYF. CDR3 in DNA: TGTGCCAGCAGTGCCCCCGGACAGGGCGACGAGCAGTACTTC.

This chain connects TRBV7-9 to TRBJ2-3, with 11 bases identical to TRBD2. The germline gives CDR1 SEHNR, CDR2 FQNEAQ (reference sequence). The CDR3 is made up of 14 amino acids. J was trimmed by 5 bases and V by 6 bases; bases with no gene match: 4. The CDR3 reads CASRSSGGRDTQYF. In nucleotides, the CDR3 is TGTGCCAGCAGATCTAGCGGGGGGAGAGATACGCAGTATTTT.

The chain joins TRBV28 to TRBJ1-4, with D perhaps matching TRBD1 (5 bases). CDR3 length: 15 amino acids. CDR1 is MDHEN and CDR2 is SYDVKM in the germline V gene. V was trimmed by 5 bases and J by 4 bases, leaving 14 bases between them. CDR3 coding DNA: TGTGCCAGCAGTCCCACAAGACAGCTTAATGAAAAACTGTTTTTT. It translates to CASSPTRQLNEKLFF.

The chain carries TRBV5-1 and TRBJ2-5; D perhaps matches TRBD2 (5 bases). V was cut by 1 base and J by 7 bases, with 8 bases left in between. Germline assignment: CDR1 SGHRS and CDR2 YFSETQ. There are 12 residues in the CDR3. The CDR3: CASSLSEGTQYF. CDR3 nucleotides: TGCGCCAGCAGCTTGTCTGAGGGGACCCAGTACTTC.

The chain uses TRBV7-2 and TRBJ2-7; 10 nucleotides match TRBD1. The V and J ends lost 6 bases and 7 bases, in that order; junction bases with no gene match: 9. CDR1 and CDR2 from the germline V gene are SGHTA and FQGNSA. The CDR3 consists of 14 residues. CDR3 nucleotides: TGTGCCAGCAGACGCGGGACAGGGGTGTATGAGCAGTACTTC. This translates into CASRRGTGVYEQYF.

This chain connects TRBV29-1 to TRBJ1-2; D is possibly TRBD1 (5 bases). The V end lost 6 bases, the J end lost 8 bases, and 19 bases lay between the germline ends. This CDR3 is built from 13 residues. CDR1 is SQVTM and CDR2 is ANQGSEA in the germline V gene. The CDR3 nucleotides read TGCAGCGTCGCCAGCTCCCGGCAGGGCGGCTACACCTTC. It specifies CSVASSRQGGYTF.

The chain has TRBV5-1 and TRBJ2-7, with 15 positions matching TRBD2. CDR1 is SGHRS and CDR2 is YFSETQ in the germline V gene. V dropped 4 bases and J dropped 0; count of bases not matched to a gene: 8. The CDR3 has 18 residues. The CDR3 spells CASSPGTSGGTSSYEQYF. CDR3 in DNA: TGCGCCAGCAGCCCAGGGACTAGCGGGGGGACAAGCTCCTACGAGCAGTACTTC. The full variable domain, in which reference TRBV5-1 and TRBJ2-7 provide the parts outside the CDR3, is KAGVTQTPRYLIKTRGQQVTLSCSPISGHRSVSWYQQTPGQGLQFLFEYFSETQRNKGNFPGRFSGRQFSNSRSEMNVSTLELGDSALYLCASSPGTSGGTSSYEQYFGPGTRLTVT.

The chain recombines TRBV5-8 with TRBJ2-7, with 7 positions matching TRBD1. The CDR3 has 13 amino acids. Germline V gene sequence: CDR1 SGHTS, CDR2 YDEGEE. J gave up 4 bases and V 1 base, and 2 bases lay outside the gene matches. The CDR3: CASSLRGLYEQYF. The CDR3 region has the DNA TGTGCCAGCAGCTTGAGGGGGCTATACGAGCAGTACTTC. The entire variable domain, with the rest obtained from reference TRBV5-8 and TRBJ2-7, is as follows: EAGVTQSPTHLIKTRGQQATLRCSPISGHTSVYWYQQALGLGLQFLLWYDEGEERNRGNFPPRFSGRQFPNYSSELNVNALELEDSALYLCASSLRGLYEQYFGPGTRLTVT.

The V gene is TRBV5-1, the J gene TRBJ1-5, with D possibly being TRBD1 (6 bases). This CDR3 is 15 amino acids long. V lost 2 bases, J lost 0 bases, and 9 bases lay in between. Germline loops: CDR1 SGHRS, CDR2 YFSETQ. CDR3 nucleotide sequence: TGCGCCAGCAGCTTCTCAGGGGATAGCAATCAGCCCCAGCATTTT. Residues: CASSFSGDSNQPQHF.

The chain uses TRBV5-4 and TRBJ2-1; possibly TRBD1 for D (6 bases). This CDR3 contains 16 residues. Per the germline V gene, CDR1 is SGHNT and CDR2 is YYREEE (reference sequence). V shed 3 bases and J shed 5 bases, with 18 bases lying between them. The CDR3 sequence: CASSSESDRSDNEQFF. DNA of the CDR3: TGTGCCAGCAGCTCCGAGTCGGACAGATCAGACAATGAGCAGTTCTTC.

The chain employs TRBV5-8 and TRBJ2-7; D is unresolved. The ends were cut back, 3 bases at V and 1 base at J, with 8 bases in the middle. The CDR3 contains 13 residues. Per the germline V gene, CDR1 is SGHTS and CDR2 is YDEGEE. CDR3 in amino acids: CASSSANSYEQYF. The DNA for the CDR3 is TGTGCCAGCAGCTCTGCGAATTCCTACGAGCAGTACTTC.

The chain joins TRBV7-9 to TRBJ1-1; TRBD1 matches at 10 bases. Germline lookup yields CDR1 SEHNR and CDR2 FQNEAQ (reference sequence). The junction had 11 bases not matched to a gene; V was cut back by 0 bases and J by 1 base. CDR3 length equals 19 residues. CDR3 in DNA: TGTGCCAGCAGCTTAGCAACCGGGACAGGGGAATTTGGGAACACTGAAGCTTTCTTT. This translates into CASSLATGTGEFGNTEAFF.

V usage is TRBV5-1 and J usage is TRBJ1-6; D gene unclear. V was pared by 8 bases and J by 10 bases, with 19 bases between. This CDR3 comprises 14 residues. The germline CDR1 and CDR2 sequences are SGHRS and YFSETQ. The CDR3 spells CASRQTSGRSPLHF. CDR3 DNA: TGCGCCAGTAGGCAGACAAGCGGGAGATCACCCCTCCACTTT.

The table lists this clone with a few counts. The chain carries TRBV6-6 and TRBJ1-2, with a tentative D call TRBD1 (5 bases). Germline CDR1 is MNHNY and CDR2 is SVGAGI (reference sequence). V lost 10 bases and J 8 bases, leaving 23 bases between the germline ends. This CDR3 contains 14 residues. The CDR3 loop is CATKVARDGGGYTF. The CDR3 bases are TGTGCCACCAAGGTGGCGAGGGATGGGGGGGGCTACACCTTC.

The CDR3 spells CASGPGSGTGNTIYF. CDR3 bases: TGTGCCAGCGGACCGGGATCGGGCACTGGAAACACCATATATTTT. The rearrangement links TRBV9 to TRBJ1-3; D is ambiguous. The CDR3 extends over 15 amino acids. Germline-derived CDR1 and CDR2 are SGDLS and YYNGEE. V was pared by 7 bases and J by 2 bases, with 16 bases between. Filled out from reference TRBV9 and TRBJ1-3, the complete variable domain reads DSGVTQTPKHLITATGQRVTLRCSPRSGDLSVYWYQQSLDQGLQFLIQYYNGEERAKGNILERFSAQQFPDLHSELNLSSLELGDSALYFCASGPGSGTGNTIYFGEGSWLTVV.

The V call is TRBV27, the J call TRBJ2-7; TRBD1 matches at 10 bases. V was pared by 5 bases and J by 6 bases, with 10 bases of the junction left unmatched. The CDR3 extends over 15 amino acids. Per germline, CDR1 MNHEY and CDR2 SMNVEV (reference sequence). As DNA, the CDR3 is TGTGCCAGCAGTCATTACCGGGACAGGGGTCGCGAGCAGTACTTC. Its protein product is CASSHYRDRGREQYF.